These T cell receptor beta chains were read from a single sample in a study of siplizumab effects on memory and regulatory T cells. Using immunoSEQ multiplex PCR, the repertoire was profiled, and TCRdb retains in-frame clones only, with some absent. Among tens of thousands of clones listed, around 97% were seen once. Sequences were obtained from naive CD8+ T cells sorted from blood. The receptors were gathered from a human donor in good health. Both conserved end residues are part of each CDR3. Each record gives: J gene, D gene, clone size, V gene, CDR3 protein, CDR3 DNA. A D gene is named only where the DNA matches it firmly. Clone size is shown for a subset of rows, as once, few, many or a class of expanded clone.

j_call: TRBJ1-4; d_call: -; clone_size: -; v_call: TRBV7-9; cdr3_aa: CASSPLMQPQDEKLFF; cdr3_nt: TGTGCCAGCAGCCCCCTTATGCAGCCTCAGGATGAAAAACTGTTTTTT
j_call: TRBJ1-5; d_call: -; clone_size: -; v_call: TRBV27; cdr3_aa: CASSLGGLGNQPQHF; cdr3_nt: TGTGCCAGCAGTTTAGGGGGGTTAGGCAATCAGCCCCAGCATTTT
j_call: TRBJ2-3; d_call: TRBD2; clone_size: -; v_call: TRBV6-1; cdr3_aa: CASSVRTSPTDTQYF; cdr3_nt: TGTGCCAGCAGTGTTAGGACTAGCCCCACAGATACGCAGTATTTT
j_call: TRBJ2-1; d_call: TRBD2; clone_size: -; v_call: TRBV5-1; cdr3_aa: CASSWGLAGGLANEQFF; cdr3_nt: TGCGCCAGCAGCTGGGGACTAGCGGGAGGTCTGGCCAATGAGCAGTTCTTC
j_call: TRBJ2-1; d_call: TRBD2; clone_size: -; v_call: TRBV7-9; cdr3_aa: CASSAAGGPSGEQFF; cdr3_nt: TGTGCCAGCAGCGCGGCGGGAGGGCCATCCGGTGAGCAGTTCTTC
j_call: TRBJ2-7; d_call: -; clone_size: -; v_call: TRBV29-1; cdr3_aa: CSVEKSGRREQYF; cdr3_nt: TGCAGCGTTGAGAAATCGGGGAGGCGGGAGCAGTACTTC
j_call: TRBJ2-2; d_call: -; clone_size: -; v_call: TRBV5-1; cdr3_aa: CASSLAPYGYGGTGELFF; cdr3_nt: TGCGCCAGCAGCTTGGCCCCCTATGGGTACGGGGGCACCGGGGAGCTGTTTTTT
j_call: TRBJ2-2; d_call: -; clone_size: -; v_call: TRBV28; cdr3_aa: CASSFWDTGELFF; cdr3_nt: TGTGCCAGCAGTTTCTGGGACACCGGGGAGCTGTTTTTT
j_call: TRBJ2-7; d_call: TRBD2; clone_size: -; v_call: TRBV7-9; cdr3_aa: CASSLGGLAGAYEQYF; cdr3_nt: TGTGCCAGCAGTTTAGGGGGACTAGCGGGGGCCTACGAGCAGTACTTC
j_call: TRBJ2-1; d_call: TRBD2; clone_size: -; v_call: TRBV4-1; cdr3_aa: CASSQVSGRAEEQFF; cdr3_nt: TGCGCCAGCAGCCAGGTTAGCGGGAGGGCCGAAGAGCAGTTCTTC
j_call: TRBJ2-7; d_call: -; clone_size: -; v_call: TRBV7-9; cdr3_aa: CASSSHRGEQYF; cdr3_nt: TGTGCCAGCAGCTCCCACAGAGGCGAGCAGTACTTC
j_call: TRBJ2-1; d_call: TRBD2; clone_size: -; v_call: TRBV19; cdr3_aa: CASSLPTSGRVNEQFF; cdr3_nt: TGTGCCAGTAGCTTACCGACTAGCGGGAGGGTCAATGAGCAGTTCTTC
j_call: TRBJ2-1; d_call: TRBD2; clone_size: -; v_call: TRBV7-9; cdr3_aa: CAGSLTSGRAHYYNEQFF; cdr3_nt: TGTGCCGGCAGCTTAACCAGCGGGAGGGCCCACTACTACAATGAGCAGTTCTTC
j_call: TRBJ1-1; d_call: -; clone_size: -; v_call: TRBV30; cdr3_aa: CAWSSVNTEAFF; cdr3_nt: TGTGCCTGGAGTTCTGTGAACACTGAAGCTTTCTTT
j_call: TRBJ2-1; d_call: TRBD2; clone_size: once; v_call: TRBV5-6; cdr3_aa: CASSLVVAGVAFF; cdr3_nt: TGTGCCAGCAGCTTGGTAGTAGCGGGAGTAGCGTTCTTC
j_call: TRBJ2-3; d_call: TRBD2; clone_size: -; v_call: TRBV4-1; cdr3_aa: CASSHGTSGSDIYTQYF; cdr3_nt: TGCGCCAGCAGCCACGGGACTAGCGGGTCCGATATATATACGCAGTATTTT
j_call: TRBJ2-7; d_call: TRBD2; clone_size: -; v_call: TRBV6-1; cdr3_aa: CASSVREGYEQYF; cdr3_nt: TGTGCCAGCAGTGTGCGGGAGGGCTACGAGCAGTACTTC
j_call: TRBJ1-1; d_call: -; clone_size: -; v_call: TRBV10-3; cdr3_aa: CAISENMNTEAFF; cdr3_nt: TGTGCCATCAGTGAGAACATGAACACTGAAGCTTTCTTT
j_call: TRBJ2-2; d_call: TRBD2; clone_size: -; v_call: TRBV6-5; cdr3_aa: CASSFGLAGELFF; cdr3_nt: TGTGCCAGCAGTTTCGGACTAGCCGGGGAGCTGTTTTTT
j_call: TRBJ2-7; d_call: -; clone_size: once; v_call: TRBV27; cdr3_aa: CASSSPDSYEQYF; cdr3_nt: TGTGCCAGCAGTTCCCCAGACTCCTACGAGCAGTACTTC
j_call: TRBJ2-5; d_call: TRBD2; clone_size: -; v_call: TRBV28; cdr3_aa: CASSSPGLAGPQETQYF; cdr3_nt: TGTGCCAGCAGTTCACCGGGACTAGCGGGCCCCCAAGAGACCCAGTACTTC
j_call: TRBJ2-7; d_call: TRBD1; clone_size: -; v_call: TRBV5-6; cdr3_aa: CASSQGTVEQYF; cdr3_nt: TGTGCCAGCAGCCAGGGGACAGTCGAGCAGTACTTC
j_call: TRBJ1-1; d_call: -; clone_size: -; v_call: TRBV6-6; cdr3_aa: CALSGRTEAFF; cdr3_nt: TGTGCCTTATCGGGCAGGACTGAAGCTTTCTTT
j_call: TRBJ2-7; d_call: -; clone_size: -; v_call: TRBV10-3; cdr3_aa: CAIGGEGDYEQYF; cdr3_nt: TGTGCCATAGGGGGGGAGGGGGACTACGAGCAGTACTTC
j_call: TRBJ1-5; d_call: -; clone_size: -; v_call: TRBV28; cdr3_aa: CASSFLQTDSNQPQHF; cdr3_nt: TGTGCCAGCAGTTTTTTGCAGACCGATAGCAATCAGCCCCAGCATTTT
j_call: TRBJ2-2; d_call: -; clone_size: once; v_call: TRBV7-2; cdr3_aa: CASSGVSGELFF; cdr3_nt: TGTGCCAGCAGTGGGGTCAGCGGGGAGCTGTTTTTT
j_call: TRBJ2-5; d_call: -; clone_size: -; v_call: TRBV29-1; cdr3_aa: CSVEDSFYQETQYF; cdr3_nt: TGCAGCGTTGAAGATAGTTTCTACCAAGAGACCCAGTACTTC
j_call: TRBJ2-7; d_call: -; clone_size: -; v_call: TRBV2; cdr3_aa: CASSDEGDEQYF; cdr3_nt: TGTGCCAGCAGCGATGAAGGGGACGAGCAGTACTTC
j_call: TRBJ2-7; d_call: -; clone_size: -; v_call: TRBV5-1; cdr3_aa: CASSFEGSSSYEQYF; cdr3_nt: TGCGCCAGCAGCTTCGAGGGGTCCAGTTCCTACGAGCAGTACTTC
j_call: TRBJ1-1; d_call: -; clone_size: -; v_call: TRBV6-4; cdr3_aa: CASSDSRLAATEAFF; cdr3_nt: TGTGCCAGCAGTGACTCGAGGTTGGCCGCCACTGAAGCTTTCTTT
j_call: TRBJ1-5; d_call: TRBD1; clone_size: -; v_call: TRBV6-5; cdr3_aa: CASSITGASNQPQHF; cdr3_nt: TGTGCCAGCAGCATCACAGGGGCTAGCAATCAGCCCCAGCATTTT
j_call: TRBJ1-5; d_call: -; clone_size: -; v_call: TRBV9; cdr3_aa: CASSVSGGNQPQHF; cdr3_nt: TGTGCCAGCAGCGTATCAGGAGGTAATCAGCCCCAGCATTTT
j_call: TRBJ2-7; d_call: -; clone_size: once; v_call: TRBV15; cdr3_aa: CATSGGNAYEQYF; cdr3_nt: TGTGCCACCAGCGGTGGGAATGCCTACGAGCAGTACTTC
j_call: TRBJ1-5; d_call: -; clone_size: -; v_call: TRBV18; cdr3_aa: CASSTRTVGQPQHF; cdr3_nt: TGTGCCAGCTCAACCCGGACAGTAGGTCAGCCCCAGCATTTT
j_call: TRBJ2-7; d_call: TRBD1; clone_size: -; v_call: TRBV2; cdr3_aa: CASSGWTGNAIWAYEQYF; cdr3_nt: TGTGCCAGCAGTGGGTGGACAGGCAACGCAATTTGGGCCTACGAGCAGTACTTC
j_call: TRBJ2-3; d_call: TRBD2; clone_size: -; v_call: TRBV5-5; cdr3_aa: CASSSGTSGRGDTQYF; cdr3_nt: TGTGCCAGCAGCTCCGGGACTAGCGGTCGAGGGGATACGCAGTATTTT
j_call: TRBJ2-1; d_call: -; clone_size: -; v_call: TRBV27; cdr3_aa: CASSFDSPYNEQFF; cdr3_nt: TGTGCCAGCAGTTTCGATAGCCCCTACAATGAGCAGTTCTTC
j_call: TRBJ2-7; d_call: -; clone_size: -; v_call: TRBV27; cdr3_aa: CASSLVLNGYEQYF; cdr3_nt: TGTGCCAGCAGTTTAGTGCTCAACGGGTACGAGCAGTACTTC
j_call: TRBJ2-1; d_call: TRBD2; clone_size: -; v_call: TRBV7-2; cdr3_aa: CASSLGLAGGNEQFF; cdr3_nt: TGTGCCAGCAGCTTAGGACTAGCGGGAGGCAATGAGCAGTTCTTC
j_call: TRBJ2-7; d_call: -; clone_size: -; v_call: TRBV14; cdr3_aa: CASSQGPDSNSYEQYF; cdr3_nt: TGTGCCAGCAGCCAAGGGCCGGACAGCAACTCCTACGAGCAGTACTTC
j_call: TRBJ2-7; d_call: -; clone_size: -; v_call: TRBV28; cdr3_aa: CASSPFEGGFSYEQYF; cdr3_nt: TGTGCCAGCAGCCCGTTTGAGGGAGGTTTCTCCTACGAGCAGTACTTC
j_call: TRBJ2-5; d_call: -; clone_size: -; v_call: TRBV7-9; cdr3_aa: CASSLSPDMETQYF; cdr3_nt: TGTGCCAGCAGCTTATCCCCAGACATGGAGACCCAGTACTTC
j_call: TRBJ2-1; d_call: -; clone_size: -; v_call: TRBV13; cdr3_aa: CASSSDFPNEQFF; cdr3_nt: TGTGCCAGCAGCTCAGACTTCCCCAATGAGCAGTTCTTC
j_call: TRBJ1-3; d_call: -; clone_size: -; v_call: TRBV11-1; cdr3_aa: CASSPRSSGNTIYF; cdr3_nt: TGTGCCAGCAGCCCGCGCAGTTCTGGAAACACCATATATTTT
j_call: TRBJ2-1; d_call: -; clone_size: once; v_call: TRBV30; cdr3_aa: CAWSEGLLNSYNEQFF; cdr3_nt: TGTGCCTGGAGTGAGGGACTCTTGAACTCCTACAATGAGCAGTTCTTC
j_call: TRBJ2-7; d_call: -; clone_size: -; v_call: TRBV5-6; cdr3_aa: CASSFEPGNSYEQYF; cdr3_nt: TGTGCCAGCAGCTTTGAGCCGGGAAACTCCTACGAGCAGTACTTC
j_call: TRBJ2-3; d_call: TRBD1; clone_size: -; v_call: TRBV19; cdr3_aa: CASTYGTGLADTQYF; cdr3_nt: TGTGCCAGTACCTATGGGACAGGGTTGGCAGATACGCAGTATTTT
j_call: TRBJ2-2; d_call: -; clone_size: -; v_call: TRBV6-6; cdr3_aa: CASSPSGLRNTGELFF; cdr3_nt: TGTGCCAGCAGCCCTTCGGGACTTCGGAACACCGGGGAGCTGTTTTTT
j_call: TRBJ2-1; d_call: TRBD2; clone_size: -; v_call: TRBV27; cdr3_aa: CASSLQREHNEQFF; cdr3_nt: TGTGCCAGCAGTTTGCAGCGGGAGCACAATGAGCAGTTCTTC
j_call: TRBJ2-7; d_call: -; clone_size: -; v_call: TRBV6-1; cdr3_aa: CAGGTANYEQYF; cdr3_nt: TGTGCCGGCGGGACAGCGAACTACGAGCAGTACTTC
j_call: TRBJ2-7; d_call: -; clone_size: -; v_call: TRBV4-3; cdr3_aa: CASSQGSGDYEQYF; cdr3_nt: TGCGCCAGCAGCCAGGGCTCCGGCGACTACGAGCAGTACTTC
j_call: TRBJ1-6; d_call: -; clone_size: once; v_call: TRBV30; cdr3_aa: CAWSVGLSRYNSPLHF; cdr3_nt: TGTGCCTGGAGTGTCGGTCTAAGTAGATATAATTCACCCCTCCACTTT
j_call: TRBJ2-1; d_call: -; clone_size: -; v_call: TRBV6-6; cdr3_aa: CASNSLGEQFF; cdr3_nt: TGTGCCAGCAATTCCTTAGGTGAGCAGTTCTTC
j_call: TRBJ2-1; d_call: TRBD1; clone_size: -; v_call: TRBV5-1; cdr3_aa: CASSQGDSSYNEQFF; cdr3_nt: TGCGCCAGCAGCCAGGGGGACAGCTCCTACAATGAGCAGTTCTTC
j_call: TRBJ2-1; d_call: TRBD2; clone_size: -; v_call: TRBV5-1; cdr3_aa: CASSSHEAGGPYEQFF; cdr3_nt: TGCGCCAGCAGCTCTCATGAGGCGGGAGGGCCGTATGAGCAGTTCTTC